These 15 T cell receptor beta chains share one sample of origin, sequenced in a study of T cells in Graves' hyperthyroidism and ophthalmopathy. From RNA transcripts, TCR beta CDR3 regions were amplified. Using the HTBI primer set, a first-round RT-PCR was run on the TCR CDR3. MiXCR, applied by TCRdb to the multiplex PCR reads, yields one record per CDR3 protein. Among about 370,000 distinct CDR3 sequences listed, roughly 15% were seen once. Sequenced: blood. The receptors here all came from a woman aged 55-69 years with Graves' ophthalmopathy.

This clonotype was counted at least ten times. The V gene is TRBV7-9, the J gene TRBJ1-2, with 9 bases fitting TRBD1. This CDR3 is built from 13 residues. Germline CDR1 and CDR2: SEHNR and FQNEAQ (reference sequence). The J segment lost 4 bases and the V segment lost 3 bases, leaving 0 bases of the junction unmatched. The CDR3 nucleotides are TGTGCCAGCAGCTTGGACAGGGGCTATGGCTACACCTTC. Translating it yields CASSLDRGYGYTF.

CDR3 amino acids: CASSPALAGVTDTQYF. The CDR3 DNA reads as TGTGCCAGCAGCCCGGCACTAGCGGGCGTCACAGATACGCAGTATTTT. This chain uses TRBV5-4 with TRBJ2-3, with 9 positions matching TRBD2. Germline CDR1 reads SGHNT; CDR2 reads YYREEE (reference sequence). CDR3 size: 16 residues. V lost 4 bases and J lost 2; bases outside the gene matches: 8.

Ten or more counts support this clonotype. The genes are TRBV4-1 and TRBJ2-3; D perhaps matches TRBD1 (5 bases). The CDR3 is 17 residues long. V was cut by 0 bases and J by 4 bases, with 17 bases left in between. The germline gives CDR1 MGHRA, CDR2 YSYEKL. The CDR3 sequence: CASSQDWAGLESDTQYF. The CDR3 DNA reads as TGCGCCAGCAGCCAAGATTGGGCAGGGTTGGAATCAGATACGCAGTATTTT.

V usage is TRBV12-3 or TRBV12-4 and J usage is TRBJ2-1, with D possibly matching TRBD2 (6 bases). CDR3 size: 15 residues. The V end was cut by 8 bases, the J end by 10 bases, with 24 bases between. CDR3 region: CASDLQGGATGEQFF. CDR3 sequence (DNA): TGTGCCAGCGATCTTCAAGGAGGGGCGACGGGGGAGCAGTTCTTC.

There are a few counts of this clonotype. V gene TRBV28 combines with J gene TRBJ2-7; a weak D match, TRBD2 (5 bases). Between the trimmed V and J ends, which lost 6 bases and 0 bases, there was a span of 9 bases. The CDR3 spans 13 residues. Germline V gene sequence: CDR1 MDHEN, CDR2 SYDVKM. CDR3 loop: CASSWTLSYEQYF. The DNA of the CDR3 is TGTGCCAGCAGCTGGACTCTCTCCTACGAGCAGTACTTC.

This clonotype was counted ten times or more. This sequence joins TRBV28 and TRBJ2-7; D is uncertain. The CDR3 runs 15 residues. V shed 4 bases and J shed 6 bases, with 19 bases lying between them. CDR1 and CDR2 (germline): MDHEN, SYDVKM. The CDR3 sequence: CASSSPPNFNSEQYF. The CDR3 nucleotides read TGTGCCAGCAGTTCGCCCCCGAACTTTAACTCCGAGCAGTACTTC.

This clonotype was counted between two and nine times. The gene calls are TRBV7-2 and TRBJ1-4; D gene ambiguous. Germline lookup yields CDR1 SGHTA and CDR2 FQGNSA. Deletions cut 2 bases from V and 3 bases from J, with 10 bases between. The CDR3 loop spans 15 amino acids. CDR3 nucleotide sequence: TGTGCCAGCAGCTTACGGACCGCTCCTAATGAAAAACTGTTTTTT. It specifies CASSLRTAPNEKLFF.

The gene calls are TRBV5-1 and TRBJ2-7; 16 nucleotides agree with TRBD2. V was clipped by 3 bases and J by 6 bases; unmatched bases: 3. The CDR3 has 15 residues. Germline CDR1 and CDR2: SGHRS and YFSETQ. CDR3 residues: CASSSGLAGGPEQYF. The CDR3, as DNA: TGCGCCAGCAGCTCGGGACTAGCGGGAGGGCCCGAGCAGTACTTC.

This clonotype appeared many times. The chain has TRBV24-1 and TRBJ2-1; D gene unclear. CDR1 and CDR2 (germline): KGHDR, SFDVKD. Between the trimmed V and J ends, which lost 5 bases and 9 bases, there was a span of 7 bases. The CDR3 is 11 residues long. CDR3 DNA sequence: TGTGCCACCAGTGTCGGGCGTGAGCAGTTCTTC. As protein: CATSVGREQFF.

Only a few counts were recorded for this clonotype. The V call is TRBV9, the J call TRBJ2-7; TRBD1 agrees at 9 bases. From germline, CDR1 is SGDLS and CDR2 YYNGEE. V shed 3 bases, J shed 3 bases, and the junction held 7 bases outside the gene matches. This CDR3 comprises 15 residues. CDR3: CASSARGQGIYEQYF. CDR3 in DNA: TGTGCCAGCAGCGCCAGAGGACAGGGGATCTACGAGCAGTACTTC.

The table lists this clonotype with many counts. The V call is TRBV6-2 or TRBV6-3, the J call TRBJ1-5, with D perhaps TRBD1 (5 bases). CDR3 length: 12 residues. CDR1 is MNHEY, CDR2 SVGEGT, per germline. Between the trimmed V and J ends, which lost 6 bases and 8 bases, there was a span of 11 bases. The CDR3 bases are TGTGCCAGCAGAATCCGACAGAAGCCCCAGCATTTT. Its protein product is CASRIRQKPQHF.

The CDR3, as DNA: TGTGCCATCAGTGAGGGGGAACATCAGCCCCAGCATTTT. This gives the protein CAISEGEHQPQHF. This chain links TRBV10-3 with TRBJ1-5; no reliable D call. There are 13 residues in the CDR3. Trimming removed 2 bases from V and 5 bases from J, with 7 bases in between. The V gene's germline CDR1 is ENHRY and CDR2 SYGVKD.

In the case of this clonotype: A much larger clonotype is one base distant, so this may be a read error. The V call is TRBV12-3 or TRBV12-4, the J call TRBJ1-1; D unclear. This CDR3 comprises 13 residues. The CDR3 coding sequence is TGTGTCAGCAGTTTAGGGTTACGGCCTGAAGCTTTCTTT. Its translation is CVSSLGLRPEAFF.

This clonotype occurred a few times. This chain joins TRBV5-1 and TRBJ2-2; a weak D match, TRBD1 (6 bases). The V and J ends lost 4 bases and 6 bases respectively, with 13 bases between them. Germline loops: CDR1 SGHRS, CDR2 YFSETQ. The CDR3 has 14 amino acids. CDR3 sequence: CASSPPTGPGELFF. The CDR3 coding sequence is TGCGCCAGCAGCCCGCCTACAGGGCCCGGGGAGCTGTTTTTT.

The V call is TRBV6-1, the J call TRBJ1-6; D gene ambiguous. This CDR3 region has 13 residues. Germline lookup yields CDR1 MNHNS and CDR2 SASEGT. V dropped 5 bases and J dropped 3 bases, with 5 bases sitting between them. The CDR3 sequence: CASSSNYNSPLHF. Written as DNA, the CDR3 is TGTGCCAGCAGTAGCAACTATAATTCACCCCTCCACTTT.